These 30 T cell receptor beta chains came from one sample sequenced in a study of T cell repertoires in cytomegalovirus infection. Antigens of these TCRs are unknown. TCRdb called the reads again in MiXCR, with one record for every CDR3 protein. The table shows about 69,000 distinct CDR3 sequences, with about 30% occurring only once. Source: CD8+ T cells from cultured PBMCs, taken from culture after CMV antigen stimulation. These receptors were taken from a human donor in good health (CMV status not recorded). Some clones in this sample may be carry-over from other donors' samples.

In DNA form, the CDR3 reads TGTGCCAGCAGTTTATCGCCCCTCCAAGAGACCCAGTACTTC. Protein product: CASSLSPLQETQYF. This rearrangement joins TRBV27 to TRBJ2-5; D ambiguous. With 0 bases removed from V and 1 base from J, the gap between germline ends came to 6 bases. The CDR3 spans 14 residues. Germline-derived CDR1 and CDR2 are MNHEY and SMNVEV (reference sequence).

This chain connects TRBV27 to TRBJ2-3; 9 bases are a match to TRBD1. This CDR3 has 15 residues. V shed 11 bases, J shed 8 bases, and the junction held 17 bases outside the gene matches. Germline lookup yields CDR1 MNHEY and CDR2 SMNVEV (reference sequence). CDR3 DNA: TGTGCCCTACTACTTGGGGACAGGGTGAGTCGTACGCAGTATTTT. Protein product: CALLLGDRVSRTQYF.

V usage is TRBV7-2 and J usage is TRBJ2-1; D unresolved. The CDR3 runs 14 residues. Germline CDR1 is SGHTA and CDR2 is FQGNSA. V lost 2 bases, J lost 5 bases, and 10 bases lay in between. CDR3 region: CASSLLMADNEQFF. In nucleotides, the CDR3 is TGTGCCAGCAGCTTATTGATGGCAGACAATGAGCAGTTCTTC.

This clonotype was detected many times. V is TRBV6-6 and J is TRBJ1-5; D is undetermined. CDR3 length equals 17 residues. Germline lookup yields CDR1 MNHNY and CDR2 SVGAGI (reference sequence). With 0 bases removed from V and 7 bases from J, the gap between germline ends came to 19 bases. DNA for the CDR3: TGTGCCAGCAGTTACTCTACAAGACCGAACGCCCGACAGCCCCAGCATTTT. This translates into CASSYSTRPNARQPQHF.

V is TRBV20-1 and J is TRBJ2-7, with 8 bases matching TRBD1. Germline-derived CDR1 and CDR2 are DFQATT and SNEGSKA (reference sequence). J lost 4 bases, V lost 0 bases, and 8 bases had no gene match. The CDR3 loop spans 15 amino acids. CDR3 region: CSARDTPGGAYEQYF. The CDR3 nucleotides read TGCAGTGCTAGAGATACCCCAGGGGGCGCGTACGAGCAGTACTTC.

This clonotype was counted ten times or more. V is TRBV5-6 and J is TRBJ1-3; weak D call: TRBD1 (5 bases). Trimming took off 0 bases at V and 4 bases at J, with 8 bases between the two ends. CDR1 and CDR2 from the germline V gene are SGHDT and YYEEEE. This CDR3 region has 14 residues. The CDR3 DNA reads as TGTGCCAGCAGCTTGGCAGGGAACGGAAACACCATATATTTT. As protein: CASSLAGNGNTIYF.

This rearrangement joins TRBV12-5 to TRBJ1-1; D call uncertain. Germline V gene lookup returns CDR1 LGHNT and CDR2 FRNRAP. Between the trimmed V and J ends, which lost 3 bases and 3 bases, there was a span of 8 bases. The CDR3 extends over 13 amino acids. The CDR3 is CASGLEQYTEAFF. The CDR3 nucleotides read TGTGCTAGTGGTTTAGAGCAATACACTGAAGCTTTCTTT. Complete variable domain (other parts from reference TRBV12-5 and TRBJ1-1): DARVTQTPRHKVTEMGQEVTMRCQPILGHNTVFWYRQTMMQGLELLAYFRNRAPLDDSGMPKDRFSAEMPDATLATLKIQPSEPRDSAVYFCASGLEQYTEAFFGQGTRLTVV.

The sample holds many counts of this clonotype. The V call is TRBV27, the J call TRBJ1-4; possible D gene TRBD1, 6 bases. CDR1 MNHEY and CDR2 SMNVEV come from the germline V gene (reference sequence). Deletions cut 3 bases from V and 7 bases from J, with 9 bases between. The CDR3 contains 13 residues. CDR3 protein: CASSFGGAEKLFF. The CDR3 region has the DNA TGTGCCAGCAGTTTTGGGGGGGCTGAAAAACTGTTTTTT.

The table lists this clonotype with a few counts. The chain joins TRBV20-1 to TRBJ1-2, with D possibly being TRBD1 (6 bases). CDR3 length: 15 residues. Germline CDR1 and CDR2: DFQATT and SNEGSKA (reference sequence). The V and J ends lost 6 bases and 5 bases respectively, with 22 bases between them. The CDR3 spells CSAAGGQGGSYGYTF. CDR3 nucleotide sequence: TGCAGTGCGGCTGGGGGGCAGGGCGGGAGTTATGGCTACACCTTC.

This clonotype was seen more than once but under ten times. The chain employs TRBV7-9 and TRBJ2-7; 9 bases align to TRBD1. The CDR3 is made up of 14 amino acids. V lost 6 bases to trimming and J lost 4 bases; unmatched junction nucleotides: 7. CDR1 is SEHNR, CDR2 FQNEAQ, per germline (reference sequence). The CDR3 is CASRPTGGMYEQYF. CDR3 in DNA: TGTGCCAGCAGGCCGACAGGGGGTATGTACGAGCAGTACTTC.

This clonotype showed up many times. The CDR3 coding sequence is TGTGCCAGCAGCTTAGACCAGGGGGTGCGTGAAAAACTGTTTTTT. It encodes CASSLDQGVREKLFF. The rearrangement joins TRBV7-9 to TRBJ1-4; TRBD1 matches 7 bases. With V trimmed by 1 base and J by 7 bases, 6 bases remained unmatched. CDR1 and CDR2 (germline): SEHNR, FQNEAQ (reference sequence). The CDR3 sequence is 15 residues long.

The CDR3 reads CASGPGSGNTIYF. The CDR3 DNA reads as TGTGCCAGCGGACCGGGATCTGGAAACACCATATATTTT. The V gene is TRBV6-5, the J gene TRBJ1-3; D ambiguous. This CDR3 is 13 amino acids long. Between the trimmed V and J ends, which lost 8 bases and 1 base, there was a span of 9 bases. Germline assignment: CDR1 MNHEY and CDR2 SVGAGI.

V gene TRBV28 combines with J gene TRBJ2-1, with D uncertain. The CDR3 has 13 residues. Germline V gene lookup returns CDR1 MDHEN and CDR2 SYDVKM. V lost 7 bases and J 2 bases, leaving 9 bases between the germline ends. The CDR3 here is CASKDRPYNEQFF. CDR3 in DNA: TGTGCCAGCAAAGATAGGCCCTACAATGAGCAGTTCTTC.

Ten or more counts support this clonotype. The rearrangement links TRBV7-9 to TRBJ2-7; possibly TRBD1 or TRBD2 for D (5 bases each). The CDR3 consists of 13 residues. CDR1 and CDR2 (germline): SEHNR, FQNEAQ (reference sequence). Trimming left V 1 base short and J 4 bases short, with 8 bases between. This CDR3 reads CASSLVGTYEQYF. The CDR3 bases are TGTGCCAGCAGCTTAGTTGGGACGTACGAGCAGTACTTC.

A few counts support this clonotype. The rearrangement uses TRBV27 and TRBJ2-5; D is possibly TRBD1 or TRBD2 (6 bases each). Germline CDR1 MNHEY, CDR2 SMNVEV (reference sequence). Deletions cut 4 bases from V and 4 bases from J, with 10 bases between. This CDR3 comprises 13 residues. The CDR3 DNA reads TGTGCCAGCAGTTCTGGAGGGGGAGAGACCCAGTACTTC. Translating it yields CASSSGGGETQYF.

The V call is TRBV9, the J call TRBJ1-2; D gene unclear. Trimming took off 0 bases at V and 4 bases at J, with 25 bases between the two ends. Per the germline V gene, CDR1 is SGDLS and CDR2 is YYNGEE. This CDR3 spans 19 amino acids. This chain's CDR3 is CASSVAAREWGSSTYGYTF. The CDR3 nucleotides read TGTGCCAGCAGCGTAGCTGCGAGGGAGTGGGGTTCTAGTACCTATGGCTACACCTTC.

This clonotype has a count of ten or more. The J gene is TRBJ2-2, the V gene TRBV10-3, with D possibly being TRBD1 or TRBD2 (5 bases each). The CDR3 extends over 15 amino acids. Germline V CDR1 and CDR2: ENHRY, SYGVKD. V shed 3 bases and J shed 1 base, with 9 bases lying between them. The CDR3 coding sequence is TGTGCCATCAGTGATGGGACCGAGAACACCGGGGAGCTGTTTTTT. This encodes CAISDGTENTGELFF.

This clonotype has at least ten counts. The chain uses TRBV12-3 or TRBV12-4 and TRBJ2-1; 8 bases are a match to TRBD2. The CDR3 spans 15 residues. Trimming took 2 bases from V and 5 from J; bases not matched to a gene: 5. The CDR3 here is CASSLTLAVDNEQFF. In nucleotides, the CDR3 is TGTGCCAGCAGTTTAACACTAGCGGTTGACAATGAGCAGTTCTTC.

This clonotype was counted many times. This sequence joins TRBV7-2 and TRBJ2-3; D might be TRBD1 or TRBD2, each matching 5 bases. The germline gives CDR1 SGHTA, CDR2 FQGNSA. V lost 2 bases, J lost 4 bases, and 13 bases lay in between. The CDR3 spans 15 residues. This CDR3 reads CASSLMWGPPDTQYF. In DNA form, the CDR3 reads TGTGCCAGCAGCTTAATGTGGGGACCCCCAGATACGCAGTATTTT. Filled out from reference TRBV7-2 and TRBJ2-3, the complete variable domain reads GAGVSQSPSNKVTEKGKDVELRCDPISGHTALYWYRQSLGQGLEFLIYFQGNSAPDKSGLPSDRFSAERTGGSVSTLTIQRTQQEDSAVYLCASSLMWGPPDTQYFGPGTRLTVL.

V is TRBV2 and J is TRBJ1-2, with D possibly TRBD1 on 5 matching bases. Per the germline V gene, CDR1 is SNHLY and CDR2 is FYNNEI. Trimming left V 6 bases short and J 4 bases short, with 12 bases between. The CDR3 is 13 residues long. CDR3 in amino acids: CASSRDQGYGYTF. As DNA, the CDR3 is TGTGCCAGCAGCCGGGACCAGGGCTATGGCTACACCTTC.

The chain joins TRBV11-3 to TRBJ1-2; D not certain. V was cut by 10 bases and J by 4 bases, with 13 bases left in between. The CDR3 covers 12 residues. Germline CDR1 reads SGHNT; CDR2 reads YENEEA. The CDR3 region is CATSGRSYGYTF. For the CDR3, the DNA is TGTGCCACCTCGGGTCGATCCTATGGCTACACCTTC.

The rearrangement uses TRBV30 and TRBJ2-5; a weak D match, TRBD1 (7 bases). The CDR3 sequence is 14 residues long. Trimming cost V 0 bases and J 5 bases, with 13 bases left between them. Germline loops: CDR1 GTSNPN, CDR2 SVGIG (reference sequence). This chain's CDR3 is CAWSVGAGQETQYF. The CDR3 bases are TGTGCCTGGAGTGTAGGTGCGGGACAGGAGACCCAGTACTTC. Based on the CDR3 plus reference TRBV30 and TRBJ2-5, the full variable domain is SQTIHQWPATLVQPVGSPLSLECTVEGTSNPNLYWYRQAAGRGLQLLFYSVGIGQISSEVPQNLSASRPQDRQFILSSKKLLLSDSGFYLCAWSVGAGQETQYFGPGTRLLVL.

This clonotype was observed a handful of times. The genes are TRBV11-2 and TRBJ2-4, with a tentative D call TRBD2 (5 bases). V was clipped by 0 bases and J by 8 bases, with 8 bases between them. The CDR3 contains 13 residues. Germline V gene lookup returns CDR1 SGHAT and CDR2 FQNNGV. CDR3 residues: CASSLDKRDIQYF. Here the CDR3 DNA reads TGTGCCAGCAGCTTAGATAAGAGGGACATTCAGTACTTC.

This clonotype was seen more than once but under ten times. The chain couples TRBV7-9 to TRBJ2-1; maybe TRBD1 (6 bases). The CDR3 has 17 amino acids. Looked up from germline, CDR1 is SEHNR and CDR2 is FQNEAQ (reference sequence). Trimming removed 1 base at V and 6 bases at J, with 19 bases between. CDR3 sequence reads: CASSLVGQTPPGNEQFF. The CDR3 coding sequence is TGTGCCAGCAGCTTAGTAGGACAGACACCCCCCGGCAATGAGCAGTTCTTC.

The chain has TRBV24-1 and TRBJ2-1, with 7 bases matching TRBD1. In germline, CDR1 is KGHDR, CDR2 SFDVKD. There are 12 residues in the CDR3. V was pared by 9 bases and J by 7 bases, with 5 bases of the junction left unmatched. The CDR3 region is CATSSRGNEQFF. CDR3 nucleotide sequence: TGTGCCACCTCCAGCAGGGGGAATGAGCAGTTCTTC.

In regard to this clonotype: Since the CDR3 does not end with the conserved phenylalanine or tryptophan, this likely comes from a read error. The chain links TRBV11-2 to TRBJ1-3, with D possibly TRBD1 on 5 matching bases. Germline loops: CDR1 SGHAT, CDR2 FQNNGV. Trimming removed 5 bases from V and 0 bases from J, with 14 bases in between. This CDR3 spans 16 amino acids. The CDR3: CASSPQGRLSGNTIYL. The DNA of the CDR3 is TGTGCCAGCAGCCCCCAGGGCAGACTCTCTGGAAACACCATATATTTA.

This chain uses TRBV11-2 with TRBJ1-1; tentatively, D is TRBD1 (5 bases). The V gene lost 4 bases and the J gene lost 3 bases, with 9 bases spanning the gap. The CDR3 loop spans 13 amino acids. Germline lookup yields CDR1 SGHAT and CDR2 FQNNGV. The CDR3 loop is CASSSDRHTEAFF. The CDR3 DNA is TGTGCCAGCAGCTCTGACAGACACACTGAAGCTTTCTTT. The whole variable domain, filled in from reference TRBV11-2 and TRBJ1-1, reads EAGVAQSPRYKIIEKRQSVAFWCNPISGHATLYWYQQILGQGPKLLIQFQNNGVVDDSQLPKDRFSAERLKGVDSTLKIQPAKLEDSAVYLCASSSDRHTEAFFGQGTRLTVV.

This clonotype appeared a few times. The CDR3 DNA reads as TGTGCCAGTAGTTTGGTTAGCTTCCACGAGCAGTACTTC. It codes for CASSLVSFHEQYF. The chain recombines TRBV19 with TRBJ2-7; D gene uncertain. The CDR3 runs to 13 residues. V was clipped by 5 bases and J by 5 bases, with 13 bases between them. CDR1 and CDR2 (germline): LNHDA, SQIVND (reference sequence).

V gene TRBV24-1 combines with J gene TRBJ2-5; D is undetermined. The V gene's germline CDR1 is KGHDR and CDR2 SFDVKD. The CDR3 sequence is 14 residues long. The V gene lost 5 bases and the J gene lost 3 bases, with 12 bases spanning the gap. This CDR3 reads CATSASQVKETQYF. The CDR3 bases are TGTGCCACCAGTGCCTCCCAGGTGAAAGAGACCCAGTACTTC.

This clonotype was seen a handful of times. V is TRBV11-2 and J is TRBJ2-5; possibly TRBD2 for D (6 bases). Trimming cost V 4 bases and J 1 base, with 13 bases left between them. Germline V gene data show CDR1 as SGHAT and CDR2 as FQNNGV. CDR3 length equals 15 residues. The chain's CDR3 is CASSYPGTFQETQYF. Here the CDR3 DNA reads TGTGCCAGCAGCTACCCCGGGACTTTCCAAGAGACCCAGTACTTC.